This TCR beta chain was identified during a study of blood T cell repertoires in COVID-19 (dated by TCRdb to between 2020 and 2021). Looking at the study overall: The collaborator samples originated in the United States, Italy and Spain and spanned the acute and convalescent phases of COVID-19. Nearly every sample came with metadata listing a de-identified subject ID, COVID-19 status, age in years and sex. The samples were drawn from the first 160 participants of the ongoing ImmuneRACE study and from 1,254 subjects provided by 6 global collaborators. The repertoires were released in a freely available public database intended as a resource for research on the immune response to SARS-CoV-2. Where HLA class I and class II types were available, the types were taken from metadata supplied by the sample provider, not from assay-based typing. Deeply sampled blood TCRbeta repertoires from subjects exposed to, actively infected with, or recovered from COVID-19 were included in the dataset. The material from the prospective study consisted of cDNA or gDNA derived from T cells, B-cell-depleted T cells, or PBMCs. General findings and caveats noted by the study authors: The quantity of clinical and demographic metadata differed by source and by participant and was supplied without curation.

As regards this clone: Its cognate antigen has yet to be identified. Per-base quality was not reported, and no clone a single base away is much larger than it.

Enrolling through a virtual design, the prospective study's participants ranged in age from about 18 to 89 years and lived across 24 United States geographic areas. In the prospective study, participants were assigned to cohorts based on the clinical history participants reported in a screening survey and a study questionnaire. Recovered participants in ImmuneRACE Cohort 3 were defined as having two consecutive negative NP/OP PCR tests, clearance from a healthcare professional, or resolution of symptoms. Each participant in the prospective study had whole blood, serum and a nasopharyngeal or oropharyngeal swab collected by mobile phlebotomists. Additional blood draws and questionnaires over an approximately two-month period could optionally be provided by prospective study participants. Prospective study blood samples were shipped either frozen or at room temperature before DNA extraction. CDR1 and CDR2 were assigned from the germline V gene as SGHRS and YFSETQ. The CDR3 covers 15 residues, taking in both the cysteine and the phenylalanine. CDR3 DNA only is kept here, 45 bases in frame from base 1. V is reduced by 4 bases and J by 5 bases, leaving a spacing of 18 bases between them.

TCRbeta CDR3 regions were amplified from genomic DNA using the immunoSEQ Assay, a bias-controlled multiplex PCR. In the authors' own workflow: The number of nucleated cells in each sample was estimated from the amplification of reference gene primers within the assay. Sequence reads were collapsed and filtered to measure the absolute abundance of every unique TCRbeta CDR3 rearrangement. Productive Simpson clonality was computed per sample as the square root of Simpson's diversity index over productive rearrangements. The source is immuneACCESS, and TCRdb retained only in-frame sequences with V and J called. Part of the clones is not carried over; for the studies checked, unresolved V genes explain less than half of this, and the remainder is unexplained. That table gives V, J and clone size, and the DNA gave D and trimming. For this sample there are approximately 300,000 clones; more than 85% appear just once. 15% to 20% of the sample is held by the ten biggest clonotypes.

The sequencing sample was made of PBMCs or T cells enriched from blood (not recorded which). The receptor's source is a woman in her twenties or thirties who had recovered from COVID-19. The rearrangement joined TRBV5-1 to TRBJ1-1; TRBD1 is a possible D gene, resting on 5 matching bases. The sequence in DNA is TGCGCCAGCAGCCCTTGGTTCGGGGAGGGGACTGAAGCTTTCTTT. It codes for CASSPWFGEGTEAFF.